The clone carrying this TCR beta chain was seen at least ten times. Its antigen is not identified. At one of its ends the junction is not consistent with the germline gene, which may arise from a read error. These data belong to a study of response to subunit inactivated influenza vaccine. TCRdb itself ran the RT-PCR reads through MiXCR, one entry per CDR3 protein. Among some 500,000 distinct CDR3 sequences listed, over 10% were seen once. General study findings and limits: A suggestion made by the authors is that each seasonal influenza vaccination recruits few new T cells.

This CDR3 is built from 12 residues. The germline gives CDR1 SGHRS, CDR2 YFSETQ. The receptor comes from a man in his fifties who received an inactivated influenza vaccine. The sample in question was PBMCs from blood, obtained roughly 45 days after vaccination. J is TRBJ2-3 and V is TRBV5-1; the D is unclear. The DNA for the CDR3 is TGTGCCAGCAGCTTACAAGGAGATACGCAGTATTTT. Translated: CASSLQGDTQYF.